This T cell receptor (beta chain) is from a study of OX40 agonist ivuxolimab in advanced cancers. About the research overall: The patients received agonistic anti-OX40 (CD134) antibody ivuxolimab.

TCRdb's copy holds only in-frame clones and misses some; the assay was immunoSEQ multiplex PCR. The data show 39,000 or so clones, with 86% seen just once and around 10% held by the top ten. The length of the CDR3 is 16 residues. Germline CDR1 is MNHEY and CDR2 is SMNVEV (reference sequence). J gave up 7 bases and V 4 bases, and 14 bases lay outside the gene matches. General observations from the study: At 0.1 to 3.0 mg/kg and by week 6, clonal expansion occurred in CD4+ and CD8+ blood T cells.

A remark on this clone: What it binds is not known.

The receptor's source is an adult with an advanced solid tumor such as melanoma, head and neck, liver or kidney cancer. The sequencing used CD4+ or CD8+ T cells sorted from blood, collected in a trial of the OX40 agonist ivuxolimab. The rearrangement links TRBV27 to TRBJ2-5; 8 bases match TRBD1. The CDR3 sequence is CASSSTPGTGDRTQYF. The DNA of the CDR3 is TGTGCCAGCAGTTCGACCCCCGGGACAGGAGATCGGACCCAGTACTTC.